This T cell receptor (beta chain) was identified during a study of molecular identifiers for immune sequencing clone quantification. The germline V and J ends were trimmed by 3 bases and 8 bases, with 7 bases remaining between them. The CDR3 is 11 amino acids. Germline assignment: CDR1 SQVTM and CDR2 ANQGSEA. Sorted cell numbers of roughly 19,000 to 1,000,000, with 10%, 30% or 50% RNA, served as input for naive CD8 libraries. Sorting selected naive CD8 T cells with a CD8+CD4-CCR7+CD45RA+ phenotype. TCRdb re-analysed the PCR reads in MiXCR, keeping a single row per CDR3 protein. This sample has 65,000 or so distinct CDR3 sequences, with 15% to 20% found just once. This clonotype was seen ten or more times.

This clonotype was sampled from a human donor in good health. Some libraries in this study had Jurkat cell RNA spiked in. Sample: naive CD8+ T cells from blood, with Jurkat cell RNA spiked in. Subset reported: FACS-sorted CD8+CD4-CCR7+CD45RA+ naive T cells. The chain couples TRBV29-1 to TRBJ1-4, with a weak D call TRBD1 (5 bases). The CDR3 region has the DNA TGCAGCGTTGATTGGGGGGAAAAACTGTTTTTT. This encodes CSVDWGEKLFF.